One sample yielded the 30 T cell receptor beta chains listed below, sequenced in a study of early T cells in non-severe SARS-CoV-2 infection. MiXCR, run by TCRdb on the 5' RACE reads, gives a single entry per CDR3 protein. The sample carries approximately 77,000 distinct CDR3 sequences, less than 15% recorded once. Sequenced input: whole blood. All receptors come from an adult who was a healthcare worker with PCR-confirmed SARS-CoV-2 infection or an uninfected control (not recorded which).

This clonotype was seen a few times. The chain couples TRBV7-3 to TRBJ2-7; 7 nucleotides line up with TRBD2. The CDR3 totals 15 residues. V was pared by 0 bases and J by 5 bases, with 7 bases of the junction left unmatched. The germline V gene encodes CDR1 SGHTA and CDR2 FQGTGA. The CDR3 region is CASSLTGLTSHEQYF. CDR3 nucleotides: TGTGCCAGCAGCTTAACAGGACTGACTAGCCACGAGCAGTACTTC.

The chain employs TRBV12-3 or TRBV12-4 and TRBJ2-1; the match to TRBD1 covers 9 bases. The CDR3 sequence is 14 residues long. The ends lost 3 bases at V and 8 bases at J; junction bases unmatched: 5. CDR3 sequence: CASSFSGTGYEQFF. Here the CDR3 DNA reads TGTGCCAGCAGTTTCTCCGGGACAGGGTATGAGCAGTTCTTC.

This clonotype was picked up a small number of times. The rearrangement uses TRBV2 and TRBJ1-3, with D perhaps TRBD1 (6 bases). The CDR3 runs to 15 residues. Germline V gene data show CDR1 as SNHLY and CDR2 as FYNNEI. Deletions cut 6 bases from V and 0 bases from J, with 12 bases between. The CDR3, as DNA: TGTGCCAGCAGACGACAGGCAAGCTCTGGAAACACCATATATTTT. This sequence encodes CASRRQASSGNTIYF.

This clonotype has a handful of counts. The chain is built from TRBV5-4 and TRBJ2-1, with TRBD2 matching over 7 bases. This CDR3 comprises 15 residues. Germline CDR1 and CDR2: SGHNT and YYREEE (reference sequence). The V gene end was trimmed by 1 base and the J gene end by 2 bases; junction bases not matched to a gene: 3. The CDR3 loop is CASSLFGGTYNEQFF. CDR3 DNA sequence: TGTGCCAGCAGCTTGTTCGGGGGGACCTACAATGAGCAGTTCTTC.

This clonotype was detected many times. V and J are TRBV2 and TRBJ2-7, with 7 bases fitting TRBD1. The CDR3 is 15 amino acids. Germline values: CDR1 SNHLY, CDR2 FYNNEI. The V gene end was trimmed by 8 bases and the J gene end by 5 bases; junction bases not matched to a gene: 15. The CDR3 reads CASGLGLQGSHEQYF. The CDR3, as DNA: TGTGCCAGCGGGTTGGGCCTACAGGGGAGCCACGAGCAGTACTTC.

This clonotype was counted between two and nine times. This chain joins TRBV30 and TRBJ2-1, with a weak D call TRBD2 (6 bases). Germline V lookup: CDR1 GTSNPN, CDR2 SVGIG (reference sequence). CDR3 length equals 16 residues. V dropped 4 bases and J dropped 3 bases, with 19 bases sitting between them. CDR3 coding DNA: TGTGCCTGGAAAGGTGGTGCCCGGCGGGACTACAATGAGCAGTTCTTC. Its translation: CAWKGGARRDYNEQFF.

This sequence joins TRBV28 and TRBJ1-1; D is uncertain. Germline loops: CDR1 MDHEN, CDR2 SYDVKM. Trimming shortened V by 6 bases and J by 4 bases, and 9 bases separated the two germline ends. This CDR3 has 12 residues. As DNA, the CDR3 is TGTGCCAGCAGACCTATCGGCACTGAAGCTTTCTTT. As protein: CASRPIGTEAFF.

At least ten counts were recorded for this clonotype. The gene calls are TRBV11-2 and TRBJ2-1, with D possibly TRBD1 on 5 matching bases. V was pared by 5 bases and J by 0 bases, with 8 bases between. Germline V gene data show CDR1 as SGHAT and CDR2 as FQNNGV. The CDR3 extends over 14 amino acids. The CDR3 DNA follows: TGTGCCAGCAGCCGACAGAGCTCCTACAATGAGCAGTTCTTC. Translating gives CASSRQSSYNEQFF. The full variable domain, in which reference TRBV11-2 and TRBJ2-1 provide the parts outside the CDR3, is EAGVAQSPRYKIIEKRQSVAFWCNPISGHATLYWYQQILGQGPKLLIQFQNNGVVDDSQLPKDRFSAERLKGVDSTLKIQPAKLEDSAVYLCASSRQSSYNEQFFGPGTRLTVL.

This clonotype turned up a few times. The chain couples TRBV12-3 or TRBV12-4 to TRBJ2-1; possible D gene TRBD1, 6 bases. Trimming pared 3 bases from V and 8 bases from J, leaving 11 bases between. The CDR3 loop spans 13 amino acids. The CDR3 sequence: CASSFRRGDEQFF. As DNA, the CDR3 is TGTGCCAGCAGTTTCCGCAGGGGAGATGAGCAGTTCTTC.

Only a few counts were recorded for this clonotype. The CDR3 nucleotides read TGTGCCACCAGTGATCAGGACTACTACGAGCAGTACTTC. Encoded protein: CATSDQDYYEQYF. This chain connects TRBV24-1 to TRBJ2-7; TRBD2 is a possible D gene (6 bases). Germline V gives CDR1 KGHDR, CDR2 SFDVKD. V was pared by 3 bases and J by 3 bases, with 8 bases between. The CDR3 has 13 residues.

About this clonotype: At one end the junction does not follow the germline gene, possibly because of a read error. The rearrangement uses TRBV30 and TRBJ2-1, with TRBD2 matching over 14 bases. Germline lookup yields CDR1 GTSNPN and CDR2 SVGIG (reference sequence). The CDR3 has 12 amino acids. This chain's CDR3 is CSSGLAGGPWRF. The CDR3 bases are TGTTCCTCCGGACTAGCGGGAGGCCCCTGGAGGTTC.

The CDR3 coding sequence is TGCAGTGCCAAGACACGGAACACTGAAGCTTTCTTT. Translating gives CSAKTRNTEAFF. The chain is built from TRBV20-1 and TRBJ1-1; D gene ambiguous. The germline CDR1 and CDR2 sequences are DFQATT and SNEGSKA (reference sequence). The length of the CDR3 is 12 residues. Trimming removed 6 bases from V and 1 base from J, with 9 bases in between.

This clonotype was seen a handful of times. The rearrangement uses TRBV20-1 and TRBJ2-7; TRBD2 matches at 10 bases. The CDR3 covers 14 residues. V lost 2 bases to trimming and J lost 5 bases; unmatched junction nucleotides: 6. Germline CDR1 and CDR2: DFQATT and SNEGSKA (reference sequence). The CDR3 DNA reads TGCAGTGCTAGAAGGGGACTAGCGCGGGACGAGCAGTACTTC. As protein: CSARRGLARDEQYF.

A few counts support this clonotype. The chain uses TRBV7-6 and TRBJ2-5; 7 bases match TRBD2. CDR1 is SGHVS and CDR2 is FNYEAQ in the germline V gene. This CDR3 is 15 amino acids long. V dropped 1 base and J dropped 5; count of bases not matched to a gene: 7. The CDR3 is CASSLVGGSLETQYF. CDR3 DNA sequence: TGTGCCAGCAGCTTAGTGGGCGGGAGTTTGGAGACCCAGTACTTC.

The chain uses TRBV29-1 and TRBJ2-6, with D perhaps TRBD2 (6 bases). Germline lookup yields CDR1 SQVTM and CDR2 ANQGSEA. This CDR3 contains 14 residues. V lost 4 bases and J lost 0, with 7 bases in between. The CDR3 loop is CSVGGVSGANVLTF. The CDR3 nucleotides read TGCAGCGTTGGGGGGGTCTCTGGGGCCAACGTCCTGACTTTC.

In its sample, this clonotype was seen a few times. This chain connects TRBV9 to TRBJ2-6; the D is unclear. This CDR3 has 15 residues. V was cut by 2 bases and J by 1 base, with 7 bases left in between. Germline V CDR1 and CDR2: SGDLS, YYNGEE. The CDR3 reads CASSVMGSGANVLTF. CDR3 DNA: TGTGCCAGCAGCGTTATGGGGTCTGGGGCCAACGTCCTGACTTTC.

Ten or more counts support this clonotype. V is TRBV4-1 and J is TRBJ2-7; 7 nucleotides agree with TRBD1. With 0 bases clipped from V and 5 bases from J, the junction kept 7 bases outside the gene matches. Germline CDR1 is MGHRA and CDR2 is YSYEKL. The CDR3 sequence is 15 residues long. CDR3 protein: CASSQETGLAHEQYF. CDR3 in DNA: TGCGCCAGCAGCCAAGAGACAGGGTTAGCCCACGAGCAGTACTTC.

The V and J genes are TRBV29-1 and TRBJ1-1; D not certain. The V end lost 2 bases, the J end lost 5 bases, and 15 bases lay between the germline ends. This CDR3 contains 14 residues. Germline assignment: CDR1 SQVTM and CDR2 ANQGSEA. This CDR3 is CSVERRAGETEAFF. The CDR3 DNA sequence: TGCAGCGTTGAAAGGAGGGCGGGAGAGACTGAAGCTTTCTTT.

This clonotype has a count of ten or more. The chain combines TRBV29-1 with TRBJ2-4; the match to TRBD1 covers 9 bases. The CDR3 covers 12 residues. The J segment lost 7 bases and the V segment lost 6 bases, leaving 4 bases of the junction unmatched. Germline-derived CDR1 and CDR2 are SQVTM and ANQGSEA. The CDR3 sequence: CSVLTGGNIQYF. DNA for the CDR3: TGCAGCGTGCTGACAGGGGGGAACATTCAGTACTTC.

This clonotype was seen many times. J is TRBJ2-4 and V is TRBV7-2; 9 nucleotides align to TRBD2. CDR1 is SGHTA and CDR2 is FQGNSA in the germline V gene. This CDR3 region has 14 residues. After removal of 5 bases from V and 8 bases from J, the junction contained 7 bases not matched to a gene. Here the CDR3 DNA reads TGTGCCAGCAGCCCGAGCGGGAGGCTTGACATTCAGTACTTC. The encoded protein is CASSPSGRLDIQYF.

Many counts were recorded for this clonotype. The genes are TRBV5-1 and TRBJ2-3; D not certain. The CDR3 contains 15 residues. The germline V gene encodes CDR1 SGHRS and CDR2 YFSETQ. Trimming pared 3 bases from V and 4 bases from J, leaving 15 bases between. The CDR3 here is CASSSSGDQADTQYF. The CDR3 DNA follows: TGCGCCAGCAGCTCCTCTGGAGATCAGGCAGATACGCAGTATTTT.

The chain uses TRBV6-4 and TRBJ1-2; tentatively, D is TRBD1 (6 bases). The CDR3 covers 14 residues. Looked up from germline, CDR1 is MRHNA and CDR2 is SNTAGT. V dropped 4 bases and J dropped 0 bases, with 9 bases sitting between them. The CDR3 nucleotides are TGTGCCAGCAGTGGGACAGCAGCTAACTATGGCTACACCTTC. As protein: CASSGTAANYGYTF.

Many counts were recorded for this clonotype. The rearrangement links TRBV28 to TRBJ1-2, with TRBD1 identical over 10 bases. Trimming cost V 6 bases and J 13 bases; bases outside gene matches: 14. The CDR3 contains 14 residues. Germline CDR1 MDHEN, CDR2 SYDVKM. The CDR3 nucleotides are TGTGCCAGCAGGGTACCTGGGACAGGGGCCTCGGTCACCTTC. Its protein product is CASRVPGTGASVTF.

This clonotype has ten or more counts. The V gene is TRBV7-3, the J gene TRBJ2-5, with 9 bases identical to TRBD2. Losses at the gene ends were 3 bases for V and 5 bases for J; bases not matched to a gene: 7. Germline V CDR1 and CDR2: SGHTA, FQGTGA. The CDR3 is made up of 15 amino acids. The CDR3 loop reads CASSFGAGGVETQYF. The CDR3, as DNA: TGTGCCAGCAGCTTCGGAGCGGGAGGAGTGGAGACCCAGTACTTC.

This clonotype was found a few times. The CDR3 DNA reads TGTGCCACCCGACAGGGGTATAACAATGAGCAGTTCTTC. Translated: CATRQGYNNEQFF. The chain uses TRBV15 and TRBJ2-1, with 8 bases identical to TRBD1. Germline V gene lookup returns CDR1 LNHNV and CDR2 YYDKDF (reference sequence). Trimming took 8 bases from V and 5 from J; bases not matched to a gene: 5. This CDR3 region has 13 residues.

Only a few counts were recorded for this clonotype. The rearrangement links TRBV28 to TRBJ2-1, with 7 nucleotides matching TRBD2. V was pared by 2 bases and J by 7 bases, with 5 bases of the junction left unmatched. Per the germline V gene, CDR1 is MDHEN and CDR2 is SYDVKM. The CDR3 is made up of 14 amino acids. DNA of the CDR3: TGTGCCAGCAGTTTAGAAGCGGGAAGGAATGAGCAGTTCTTC. It translates to CASSLEAGRNEQFF.

This clonotype was counted only a few times. The V call is TRBV28, the J call TRBJ2-7, with TRBD1 identical over 12 bases. Losses at the gene ends were 1 base for V and 6 bases for J; bases not matched to a gene: 13. CDR3 length: 18 amino acids. Germline values: CDR1 MDHEN, CDR2 SYDVKM. CDR3 DNA sequence: TGTGCCAGCAGTTTATATAATCTGGGGGACAGGGGGCGAAGCGAGCAGTACTTC. It yields the protein CASSLYNLGDRGRSEQYF.

This clonotype was observed many times. The chain combines TRBV19 with TRBJ2-5; 10 bases align to TRBD1. The V segment lost 5 bases and the J segment 5 bases; nucleotides outside the gene matches: 8. Germline CDR1 is LNHDA and CDR2 is SQIVND (reference sequence). This CDR3 has 15 residues. The CDR3 nucleotides are TGTGCCAGTAGTCCCCGGTGGGACAGGGGTGAGACCCAGTACTTC. Its translation is CASSPRWDRGETQYF.

This clonotype occurred a few times. The genes are TRBV7-3 and TRBJ2-7; D possibly matches TRBD1 or TRBD2 (5 bases each). The CDR3 is made up of 13 amino acids. V lost 5 bases, J lost 6 bases, and 14 bases lay in between. Germline V lookup: CDR1 SGHTA, CDR2 FQGTGA. The CDR3 is CASSGARRGEQYF. The CDR3 DNA reads as TGTGCCAGCAGCGGGGCACGACGGGGCGAGCAGTACTTC.

This clonotype came up many times. The genes are TRBV29-1 and TRBJ1-5, with a tentative D call TRBD1 (5 bases). The CDR3 extends over 13 amino acids. Germline CDR1 is SQVTM and CDR2 is ANQGSEA. The CDR3: CSGPGTVDQPQHF. In DNA, the CDR3 is TGCAGTGGCCCAGGGACCGTCGATCAGCCCCAGCATTTT.